The source of this T cell receptor beta chain is a study of T-cell reconstitution after alpha-beta-depleted transplantation in children. The V gene end was trimmed by 8 bases and the J gene end by 7 bases; junction bases not matched to a gene: 6. The CDR3 is 13 residues long. Germline lookup yields CDR1 MNHEY and CDR2 SMNVEV (reference sequence). Study results and caveats: Expanded clones from the graft, numbering several hundred, reportedly supplied alpha-beta T cells about two months after transplant.

This clonotype was detected a few times. What it recognizes is unknown. This sample's TCRbeta library carried unique molecular identifier barcodes. TCRdb called the PCR reads again in MiXCR, with one record for every CDR3 protein. This sample yields some 290,000 distinct CDR3 sequences, of which 20% to 30% are seen a single time; roughly 11% belongs to the top ten. Source: PBMCs, mostly from graft donor cells, taken 180 days after TCRalphabeta/CD19-depleted stem cell transplant. The chain links TRBV27 to TRBJ2-1, with 9 bases fitting TRBD2. The sequence was collected from a male patient aged 10 to 17 who had a stem cell transplant for acute lymphoblastic leukemia, so the T cells may come from the graft donor. CDR3 loop: CASGLAGINEQFF. The DNA of the CDR3 is TGTGCCAGCGGGCTAGCGGGGATTAATGAGCAGTTCTTC.